Listed here are 27 T cell receptor beta chains from one sample, sequenced in a study of kidney transplant recipient with SARS-CoV-2 infection. TCRdb independently ran MiXCR on the reads; one entry per CDR3 protein. The sample lists about 250,000 distinct CDR3 sequences; about 30% were seen once. Source: a blood sample, taken at baseline and on day 111 from a kidney transplant recipient. The source is a male patient between 25 and 39 years old who had COVID-19 and was a kidney transplant recipient. A subset of T cells may come from the graft donor.

There are many counts of this clonotype. The chain joins TRBV6-5 to TRBJ2-7, with a weak D call TRBD2 (5 bases). The CDR3 sequence is 14 residues long. The V end was cut by 0 bases, the J end by 3 bases, with 9 bases between. Germline V CDR1 and CDR2: MNHEY, SVGAGI. For the CDR3, the DNA is TGTGCCAGCAGTTACTCGGATGGGAGCTACGAGCAGTACTTC. Translating gives CASSYSDGSYEQYF.

This clonotype was counted many times. V gene TRBV6-5 combines with J gene TRBJ2-7; 7 bases map to TRBD2. CDR3 length equals 15 residues. J gave up 4 bases and V 2 bases, and 8 bases lay outside the gene matches. Per the germline V gene, CDR1 is MNHEY and CDR2 is SVGAGI. CDR3 in DNA: TGTGCCAGCAGTTACAGTGCTAGCGGAAAATACGAGCAGTACTTC. It encodes CASSYSASGKYEQYF.

This clonotype was seen ten or more times. The rearrangement links TRBV4-1 to TRBJ1-2; D is possibly TRBD1 (6 bases). The CDR3 totals 15 residues. Germline CDR1 reads MGHRA; CDR2 reads YSYEKL. V was clipped by 2 bases and J by 4 bases, with 14 bases between them. Here the CDR3 DNA reads TGCGCCAGCAGCCAACTACTCCAGGGGTTCTATGGCTACACCTTC. Encoded protein: CASSQLLQGFYGYTF.

A note on this clonotype: This clone may be a read error of a much larger clone one base away. The chain carries TRBV7-6 and TRBJ1-1, with D maybe TRBD1 (5 bases). The ends were cut back, 5 bases at V and 7 bases at J, with 14 bases in the middle. Germline V gene data show CDR1 as SGHVS and CDR2 as FNYEAQ. The length of the CDR3 is 13 residues. In DNA form, the CDR3 reads TGTGCCAGCAGCAAAAGTGGGGGGGGTGAAGCTTTCTTT. This sequence encodes CASSKSGGGEAFF.

Remarks on this clonotype: A much larger clonotype is one base distant, so this may be a read error. The chain uses TRBV5-1 and TRBJ2-7; 10 nucleotides agree with TRBD1. The germline V gene has CDR1 SGHRS and CDR2 YFSETQ. V dropped 6 bases and J dropped 7; count of bases not matched to a gene: 10. The CDR3 runs to 14 residues. The CDR3 DNA follows: TGCGCCAGCAACTCCGGGACAGGGGTTTGGGAGCAGTACTTC. Protein: CASNSGTGVWEQYF.

This clonotype was picked up many times. J is TRBJ1-1 and V is TRBV20-1; D unclear. The length of the CDR3 is 14 residues. Germline CDR1 is DFQATT and CDR2 is SNEGSKA (reference sequence). Trimming shortened V by 3 bases and J by 3 bases, and 14 bases separated the two germline ends. CDR3 DNA sequence: TGCAGTGCTAGTCGGCTGGCGGCGGACACTGAAGCTTTCTTT. This translates into CSASRLAADTEAFF.

As for this clonotype: Since a much larger clone is just one base distant, this may be a read error. The genes are TRBV10-3 and TRBJ2-3; D might be TRBD1 (5 bases). The CDR3 has 13 amino acids. Germline CDR1 and CDR2: ENHRY and SYGVKD. As DNA, the CDR3 is TGTGTCATCAGTGAACAGGGCACAGATACGCAGTATTTT. Translated: CVISEQGTDTQYF.

This clonotype was seen only once. Just one base apart from a much larger clone, this may be a read error. The final CDR3 position lacks the conserved phenylalanine or tryptophan, pointing to a likely read error. V is TRBV7-2 and J is TRBJ2-1; 7 bases are a match to TRBD2. This CDR3 is built from 14 residues. J gave up 6 bases and V 0 bases, and 2 bases lay outside the gene matches. Germline V CDR1 and CDR2: SGHTA, FQGNSA. The CDR3 nucleotides are TGTGCCAGCAGCTTAGCGGCGGGAGCCAATGAGCAGTTCATC. Residues: CASSLAAGANEQFI.

Of note for this clonotype: One base away lies a much larger clone, so this may be a sequencing read error. The chain has TRBV11-2 and TRBJ2-2, with D possibly called TRBD1 or TRBD2 (5 bases each). V shed 5 bases and J shed 7 bases, with 14 bases lying between them. The V gene's germline CDR1 is SGHAT and CDR2 FQNNGV. The CDR3 consists of 14 residues. CDR3 region: CASSLAQGVGELFF. The CDR3 region has the DNA TGTGCCAGCAGCCTCGCCCAGGGAGTCGGGGAGCTGTTTTTT.

This clonotype was seen ten or more times. The V gene is TRBV3-1, the J gene TRBJ2-2; D is perhaps TRBD2 (5 bases). The CDR3 is 18 residues long. Germline V lookup: CDR1 LGHDT, CDR2 YNNKEL (reference sequence). V lost 5 bases and J 5 bases, leaving 24 bases between the germline ends. For the CDR3, the DNA is TGTGCCAGCAGCATGAGCGGTCCCATTTCAGGCTTGACCGGGGAGCTGTTTTTT. It encodes CASSMSGPISGLTGELFF. Full variable domain (outside the CDR3, taken from reference TRBV3-1 and TRBJ2-2): DTAVSQTPKYLVTQMGNDKSIKCEQNLGHDTMYWYKQDSKKFLKIMFSYNNKELIINETVPNRFSPKSPDKAHLNLHINSLELGDSAVYFCASSMSGPISGLTGELFFGEGSRLTVL.

This clonotype came up many times. This chain joins TRBV6-5 and TRBJ1-1; maybe TRBD1 (6 bases). Trimming removed 5 bases at V and 3 bases at J, with 13 bases between. The CDR3 has 14 residues. The germline CDR1 and CDR2 sequences are MNHEY and SVGAGI. CDR3 coding DNA: TGTGCCAGCAGTGCTAGGGGGGGGGACACTGAAGCTTTCTTT. It specifies CASSARGGDTEAFF.

V gene TRBV20-1 combines with J gene TRBJ2-5, with TRBD2 as a possible D gene (6 bases). The CDR3 runs to 14 residues. Germline loops: CDR1 DFQATT, CDR2 SNEGSKA (reference sequence). Trimming cost V 6 bases and J 2 bases, with 16 bases left between them. CDR3 loop: CSAPPLAEQETQYF. The DNA for the CDR3 is TGCAGTGCCCCCCCACTAGCCGAACAAGAGACCCAGTACTTC.

This clonotype was counted a few times. V is TRBV19 and J is TRBJ2-6; D is ambiguous. Germline V CDR1 and CDR2: LNHDA, SQIVND (reference sequence). CDR3 length: 15 amino acids. The V gene lost 6 bases and the J gene lost 2 bases, with 11 bases spanning the gap. In nucleotides, the CDR3 is TGTGCCAGTAGAAACAGTGGTACTGGGGCCAACGTCCTGACTTTC. It yields the protein CASRNSGTGANVLTF.

This clonotype was detected ten times or more. This rearrangement joins TRBV20-1 to TRBJ2-1; 10 nucleotides match TRBD2. CDR3 length equals 18 residues. Trimming took 1 base from V and 2 from J; bases not matched to a gene: 11. The germline V gene encodes CDR1 DFQATT and CDR2 SNEGSKA (reference sequence). CDR3: CSARGARTSGSTYNEQFF. The CDR3, as DNA: TGCAGTGCTAGAGGGGCCCGGACTAGCGGAAGCACCTACAATGAGCAGTTCTTC.

This clonotype came up many times. The chain employs TRBV6-5 and TRBJ2-6; no firm D call. Between the trimmed V and J ends, which lost 3 bases and 4 bases, there was a span of 4 bases. Germline V lookup: CDR1 MNHEY, CDR2 SVGAGI. The CDR3 runs to 13 residues. For the CDR3, the DNA is TGTGCCAGCAGTTATCACGGGGCCAACGTCCTGACTTTC. Translation gives CASSYHGANVLTF.

At least ten counts were recorded for this clonotype. The chain uses TRBV6-5 and TRBJ1-1; 8 bases map to TRBD1. This CDR3 contains 16 residues. V shed 0 bases and J 5 bases; nucleotides not matched to a gene: 8. CDR1 MNHEY and CDR2 SVGAGI come from the germline V gene. DNA for the CDR3: TGTGCCAGCAGTTACTCGATCGGCAGGGGGCTAACTGAAGCTTTCTTT. Amino acid sequence: CASSYSIGRGLTEAFF.

The rearrangement links TRBV20-1 to TRBJ1-1, with D hard to call. CDR3 length: 15 residues. V was cut by 1 base and J by 3 bases, with 15 bases left in between. Germline CDR1 and CDR2: DFQATT and SNEGSKA (reference sequence). CDR3: CSARASRNGDTEAFF. CDR3 coding DNA: TGCAGTGCTAGAGCTTCCCGGAATGGTGACACTGAAGCTTTCTTT.

This clonotype came up many times. The chain carries TRBV5-1 and TRBJ1-2; D ambiguous. Trimming took off 7 bases at V and 4 bases at J, with 23 bases between the two ends. The CDR3 extends over 16 amino acids. From germline, CDR1 is SGHRS and CDR2 YFSETQ. The chain's CDR3 is CASEVPSVRKTYGYTF. In DNA form, the CDR3 reads TGCGCCAGCGAGGTCCCATCGGTTCGAAAGACCTATGGCTACACCTTC.

This clonotype was recorded a few times. The chain combines TRBV18 with TRBJ2-7; D is perhaps TRBD1 (6 bases). The CDR3 extends over 16 amino acids. Germline assignment: CDR1 KGHSH and CDR2 LQKENI. Trimming pared 4 bases from V and 4 bases from J, leaving 20 bases between. In nucleotides, the CDR3 is TGTGCCAGCTCACTGCACCGGCAGGGGCCGAGGTACGAGCAGTACTTC. Translation: CASSLHRQGPRYEQYF.

In regard to this clonotype: A much larger clonotype is one base distant, so this may be a read error. The rearrangement uses TRBV10-3 and TRBJ1-5; a possible D gene is TRBD1 (5 bases). The germline V gene has CDR1 ENHRY and CDR2 SYGVKD. CDR3 length equals 14 residues. CDR3 sequence reads: CAISGQFSNQSQHF. The CDR3 bases are TGTGCCATCAGTGGACAGTTTAGCAATCAGTCCCAGCATTTT.

Ten or more counts support this clonotype. This chain joins TRBV12-3 or TRBV12-4 and TRBJ1-1; D is possibly TRBD1 (6 bases). Trimming took 6 bases from V and 8 from J, leaving 13 bases between them. CDR3 size: 12 residues. The CDR3 sequence is CASRGGGGEAFF. CDR3 sequence (DNA): TGTGCCAGCAGAGGGGGGGGCGGCGAAGCTTTCTTT.

This rearrangement joins TRBV25-1 to TRBJ1-2; D unresolved. The CDR3 is 17 residues long. Germline lookup yields CDR1 MGHDK and CDR2 SYGVNS. V gave up 5 bases and J gave up 4 bases, with 23 bases separating them. This CDR3 is CASSRDPELGKTYGYTF. CDR3 in DNA: TGTGCCAGCAGTCGCGACCCAGAACTGGGAAAGACCTATGGCTACACCTTC.

Ten or more counts support this clonotype. The rearrangement joins TRBV3-1 to TRBJ2-2, with D unresolved. Trimming removed 5 bases at V and 5 bases at J, with 24 bases between. The V gene's germline CDR1 is LGHDT and CDR2 YNNKEL (reference sequence). This CDR3 contains 18 residues. CDR3 amino acids: CASSGATPISGLTGELFF. CDR3 bases: TGTGCCAGCAGCGGTGCCACTCCCATTTCAGGCTTGACCGGGGAGCTGTTTTTT.

This chain connects TRBV29-1 to TRBJ2-5; 8 bases match TRBD2. There are 14 residues in the CDR3. The V gene end was trimmed by 8 bases and the J gene end by 4 bases; junction bases not matched to a gene: 12. Germline CDR1 SQVTM, CDR2 ANQGSEA. DNA for the CDR3: TGCAGCTATAGAGCGGGAGTAGCCTTAGAGACCCAGTACTTC. Protein: CSYRAGVALETQYF.

This clonotype has a count of ten or more. The chain has TRBV6-5 and TRBJ2-1, with 13 bases identical to TRBD2. The V gene end was trimmed by 4 bases and the J gene end by 6 bases; junction bases not matched to a gene: 6. CDR3 length equals 16 residues. Per the germline V gene, CDR1 is MNHEY and CDR2 is SVGAGI. This CDR3 is CASSSAWTSGGNEQFF. The DNA for the CDR3 is TGTGCCAGCAGTTCCGCCTGGACTAGCGGGGGCAATGAGCAGTTCTTC.

This clonotype was observed at least ten times. The chain carries TRBV19 and TRBJ1-5; unclear D gene. The germline CDR1 and CDR2 sequences are LNHDA and SQIVND (reference sequence). The CDR3 is made up of 13 amino acids. V was pared by 4 bases and J by 5 bases, with 9 bases between. CDR3 in DNA: TGTGCCAGTAGTAAATCAGCCGATCAGCCCCAGCATTTT. The encoded protein is CASSKSADQPQHF.

Many counts were recorded for this clonotype. The chain carries TRBV5-6 and TRBJ1-5; D is undetermined. This CDR3 is 14 amino acids long. V was pared by 3 bases and J by 4 bases, with 11 bases between. Germline V gives CDR1 SGHDT, CDR2 YYEEEE. The CDR3 DNA follows: TGTGCCAGCAGCTCACCGGGCCGAAATCAGCCCCAGCATTTT. This encodes CASSSPGRNQPQHF.